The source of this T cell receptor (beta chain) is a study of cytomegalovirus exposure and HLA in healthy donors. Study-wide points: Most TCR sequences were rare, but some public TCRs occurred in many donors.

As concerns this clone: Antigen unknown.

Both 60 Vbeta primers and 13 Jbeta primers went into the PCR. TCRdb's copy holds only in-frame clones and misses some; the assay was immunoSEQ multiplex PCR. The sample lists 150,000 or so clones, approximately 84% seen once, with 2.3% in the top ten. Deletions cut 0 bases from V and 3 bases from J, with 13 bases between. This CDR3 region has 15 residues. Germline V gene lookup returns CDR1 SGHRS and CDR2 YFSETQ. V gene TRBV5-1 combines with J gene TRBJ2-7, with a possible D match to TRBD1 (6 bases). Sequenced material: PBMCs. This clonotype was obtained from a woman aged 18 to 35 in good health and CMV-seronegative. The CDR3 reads CASSLGQGFGYEQYF. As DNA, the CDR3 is TGCGCCAGCAGCTTGGGGCAGGGGTTCGGCTACGAGCAGTACTTC.